A single sample gave rise to the 2 T cell receptor beta chains below, sequenced in a study of cytomegalovirus exposure and HLA in healthy donors. PCR was performed using 60 Vbeta and 13 Jbeta primers. Measured with immunoSEQ multiplex PCR; TCRdb has only the in-frame clones, and not every one. Its listing shows approximately 42,000 clones. The sequenced sample consisted of PBMCs. The receptors stem from a male donor in good health and CMV-seronegative.

V is TRBV6-1 and J is TRBJ1-5; 10 nucleotides agree with TRBD1. The CDR3 is 15 residues long. After removal of 6 bases from V and 5 bases from J, the junction contained 7 bases not matched to a gene. In germline, CDR1 is MNHNS, CDR2 SASEGT. The CDR3 reads CASRGDRGADQPQHF. In DNA, the CDR3 is TGTGCCAGCAGGGGGGACAGGGGAGCTGATCAGCCCCAGCATTTT.

The J gene is TRBJ2-7, the V gene TRBV18, with 7 bases matching TRBD1. The CDR3 is made up of 15 amino acids. CDR1 and CDR2 from the germline V gene are KGHSH and LQKENI. J lost 6 bases, V lost 6 bases, and 14 bases had no gene match. DNA of the CDR3: TGTGCCAGCTCCCCGAGACAGGGTGCAGGGGGCGAGCAGTACTTC. Residues: CASSPRQGAGGEQYF.